This is a list of T cell receptor beta chains from one sample in a study of blood T cell repertoires in COVID-19. This table comes from immunoSEQ multiplex PCR, and its TCRdb copy is limited to in-frame clones, with some not included. The data hold around 250,000 clones, with roughly 90% observed a single time. The sequenced sample was peripheral blood. The source of these receptors is a man younger than 40 who had recovered from COVID-19. The conserved cysteine and the conserved F or W are not part of the CDR3 here.

TRBJ1-1	TRBV7-9	ASSLARTLEAF
TRBJ2-2	TRBV5-1	ASRDRSTNTGELF
TRBJ1-1	TRBV12-3/TRBV12-4	ASSVNRGAEAF
TRBJ2-6	TRBV4-1	ASSQVIKNRINSGANVLT
TRBJ1-3	TRBV11-2	ASSFSHNTIY
TRBJ2-7	TRBV10-2	ASNEPGQSYEQY
TRBJ2-1	TRBV15	ATSRAGYSDEQF
TRBJ1-1	TRBV9	ASRPGNLNTEAF
TRBJ1-5	TRBV10-3	ATGGDGDNQPQH
TRBJ1-5	TRBV30	AWSPGHVSNQPQH
TRBJ2-3	TRBV7-9	ASSPIIGGGGDTQY
TRBJ2-3	TRBV7-2	ASGPGLAGGSDTQY
TRBJ2-3	TRBV15	ATSLAGGPWADTQY
TRBJ1-2	TRBV30	AWSVQGAYGYT
TRBJ1-5	TRBV19	ASSINKYSNQPQH
TRBJ2-2	TRBV5-1	ASSLESSLNTGELF
TRBJ1-2	TRBV4-3	ASSLLQVSDGYT
TRBJ1-4	TRBV18	ASSPSGATNEKLF
TRBJ2-1	TRBV3-1/TRBV3-2	ASSQLVGGNEQF
TRBJ2-7	TRBV6-1	ASSELEPPYEQY
TRBJ1-2	TRBV3-1/TRBV3-2	ASSRLGGQRGYT
TRBJ1-4	TRBV25-1	ASKGQSNEKLF
TRBJ2-2	TRBV27	ASSLFAGAGTGELF
TRBJ1-1	TRBV19	ASSMAFSAGSDTEAF
TRBJ2-5	TRBV29-1	SVVRGETQY
TRBJ1-5	TRBV10-2	ASSESRSGVSNQPQH
TRBJ1-2	TRBV7-2	ASSPRQGFGYGYT
TRBJ2-7	TRBV19	ASSIKDTSYEQY
TRBJ1-5	TRBV10-3	ATGPGTVGIYSNQPQH
TRBJ2-2	TRBV11-2	ASSSGTSGYTGELF
TRBJ1-5	TRBV19	ASSVGHLSNQPQH
TRBJ2-7	TRBV19	ASSTNGSPGEQY
TRBJ1-2	TRBV18	ASSGGPEVDGYT
TRBJ1-1	TRBV2	ASERVEAF
TRBJ2-3	TRBV15	ATSRDPSGGAADTQY
TRBJ2-7	TRBV7-8	ASTHPLGGVYEQY
TRBJ2-5	TRBV3-1/TRBV3-2	ASSHTGIYLGTQY
TRBJ2-7	TRBV11-2	ASSFDIRVLSYEQY
TRBJ2-3	TRBV24-1	ATSDPRLAGLVPDTQY
TRBJ2-1	TRBV5-4	ASTEPSGVSGEQF
TRBJ2-7	TRBV6-1	ASSEGVGTGNGYEQY
TRBJ2-3	TRBV11-3	ASGPGGNTETQY
TRBJ2-1	TRBV19	ASRREGLSSYNEQF
TRBJ1-5	TRBV7-8	ASSLEADSRRNQPQH
TRBJ2-1	TRBV10-2	ASSESGREDEQF
TRBJ2-1	TRBV21-1	ASRGGTRGLYNEQF
TRBJ1-1	TRBV29-1	SVGGSQGVYSNTEAF
TRBJ1-1	TRBV19	ASSPDRRVAF